The 27 T cell receptor beta chains listed next were all sequenced from one sample in a study of blood T cell repertoires in COVID-19. TCRdb's copy holds only in-frame clones and misses some; the assay was immunoSEQ multiplex PCR. Seen here are hundreds of thousands of clones, more than 85% observed once, and the top ten hold approximately 3%. The source material was PBMCs or T cells enriched from blood (not recorded which). The receptors were sampled from a woman aged 25 to 39 who had recovered from COVID-19.

In DNA form, the CDR3 reads TGTGCCACCAGTGGGGGCGGTGCTAGCGGGCACAATGAGCAGTTCTTC. Its protein is CATSGGGASGHNEQFF. The chain couples TRBV24-1 to TRBJ2-1, with 8 bases lining up with TRBD2. Germline V lookup: CDR1 KGHDR, CDR2 SFDVKD. The CDR3 length is 16 residues. J was trimmed by 5 bases and V by 5 bases; bases with no gene match: 10.

The CDR3 DNA reads TGTGCCAGCAGATCTAGCGGGGAAGGGACCGGGGAGCTGTTTTTT. It yields the protein CASRSSGEGTGELFF. The chain uses TRBV6-5 and TRBJ2-2; TRBD2 matches 9 bases. Germline V gives CDR1 MNHEY, CDR2 SVGAGI. CDR3 length equals 15 residues. With V trimmed by 6 bases and J by 5 bases, 7 bases remained unmatched.

The chain joins TRBV5-8 to TRBJ2-7, with TRBD1 identical over 7 bases. V dropped 3 bases and J dropped 2; count of bases not matched to a gene: 8. CDR1 SGHTS and CDR2 YDEGEE come from the germline V gene. The CDR3 spans 15 residues. Here the CDR3 DNA reads TGTGCCAGCAGCTCCCGGGACAGTAAAGCCTACGAGCAGTACTTC. It yields the protein CASSSRDSKAYEQYF.

The J gene is TRBJ2-7, the V gene TRBV28, with unresolved D. This CDR3 has 12 residues. Per germline, CDR1 MDHEN and CDR2 SYDVKM. V lost 6 bases, J lost 5 bases, and 11 bases lay in between. The DNA of the CDR3 is TGTGCCAGCAGGTTGCGTGAGGACGAGCAGTACTTC. Encoded protein: CASRLREDEQYF. Drawing the rest from reference TRBV28 and TRBJ2-7, the complete variable domain is DVKVTQSSRYLVKRTGEKVFLECVQDMDHENMFWYRQDPGLGLRLIYFSYDVKMKEKGDIPEGYSVSREKKERFSLILESASTNQTSMYLCASRLREDEQYFGPGTRLTVT.

V gene TRBV4-2 combines with J gene TRBJ2-1; 11 nucleotides match TRBD2. This CDR3 comprises 16 residues. Losses at the gene ends were 3 bases for V and 4 bases for J; bases not matched to a gene: 5. CDR1 is LGHNA, CDR2 YNFKEQ, per germline. The CDR3 bases are TGTGCCAGCAGCCAGCAACTAGCGGGGGAGTACAATGAGCAGTTCTTC. It translates to CASSQQLAGEYNEQFF.

The chain combines TRBV19 with TRBJ2-7; 9 bases match TRBD1. Germline V CDR1 and CDR2: LNHDA, SQIVND (reference sequence). The CDR3 runs to 15 residues. With V trimmed by 4 bases and J by 2 bases, 6 bases remained unmatched. CDR3 protein: CASSTSDRGTYEQYF. The CDR3 nucleotides are TGTGCCAGTAGTACCTCGGACAGGGGAACCTACGAGCAGTACTTC.

The V gene is TRBV28, the J gene TRBJ2-7, with 7 bases fitting TRBD2. V lost 1 base and J lost 2; bases outside the gene matches: 8. The CDR3 extends over 16 amino acids. CDR1 is MDHEN and CDR2 is SYDVKM in the germline V gene. The DNA of the CDR3 is TGTGCCAGCAGTTTATCGGGAGGCGAAATTCCCTACGAGCAGTACTTC. Translating gives CASSLSGGEIPYEQYF.

The chain is built from TRBV4-1 and TRBJ2-7; perhaps TRBD2 as D (5 bases). The V gene lost 5 bases and the J gene lost 5 bases, with 19 bases spanning the gap. Germline CDR1 is MGHRA and CDR2 is YSYEKL. There are 15 residues in the CDR3. The chain's CDR3 is CASSTAGSAPDEQYF. CDR3 DNA sequence: TGCGCCAGCAGCACTGCTGGGAGCGCTCCGGACGAGCAGTACTTC.

The genes are TRBV6-1 and TRBJ1-6; D is undetermined. CDR1 and CDR2 from the germline V gene are MNHNS and SASEGT. The CDR3 spans 14 residues. Between the trimmed V and J ends, which lost 2 bases and 10 bases, there was a span of 12 bases. CDR3 nucleotide sequence: TGTGCCAGCAGTGAAATGGAGGAAGGGTCACCCCTCCACTTT. Encoded protein: CASSEMEEGSPLHF.

The chain has TRBV3-1 (or the pseudogene TRBV3-2) and TRBJ1-3; D call uncertain. The CDR3 consists of 15 residues. V lost 0 bases and J lost 0, with 6 bases in between. Germline assignment: CDR1 LGHDT and CDR2 YNNKEL (reference sequence). CDR3 loop: CASSQDGSSGNTIYF. The DNA for the CDR3 is TGTGCCAGCAGCCAAGATGGCAGCTCTGGAAACACCATATATTTT.

The CDR3 nucleotides read TGTGCCAGCAGTTTCATAGGGGGCGCCCCTGGCTACACCTTC. Translating it yields CASSFIGGAPGYTF. V and J are TRBV28 and TRBJ1-2; the match to TRBD1 covers 7 bases. V dropped 3 bases and J dropped 7; count of bases not matched to a gene: 8. This CDR3 has 14 amino acids. Per germline, CDR1 MDHEN and CDR2 SYDVKM.

V gene TRBV5-1 combines with J gene TRBJ2-7; D gene unclear. The germline gives CDR1 SGHRS, CDR2 YFSETQ. This CDR3 region has 13 residues. Trimming shortened V by 2 bases and J by 5 bases, and 11 bases separated the two germline ends. Here the CDR3 DNA reads TGCGCCAGCAGCTTTTACAGTTTTAACGAGCAGTACTTC. Translated, it gives CASSFYSFNEQYF.

A note on this clone: This may arise from a read error, as a much more abundant clone is one base away. The chain carries TRBV10-3 and TRBJ1-2; 9 bases line up with TRBD1. Germline loops: CDR1 ENHRY, CDR2 SYGVKD. This CDR3 contains 13 residues. Trimming took 7 bases from V and 5 from J; bases not matched to a gene: 5. CDR3 loop: CAITRDRDYGYTF. The DNA of the CDR3 is TGTGCCATCACCCGGGACAGGGATTATGGCTACACCTTC.

This chain joins TRBV29-1 and TRBJ1-2, with D possibly being TRBD1 (5 bases). The germline CDR1 and CDR2 sequences are SQVTM and ANQGSEA. CDR3 length: 14 amino acids. The germline V and J ends were trimmed by 4 bases and 6 bases, with 18 bases remaining between them. The CDR3: CSVAGGTAADGYTF. As DNA, the CDR3 is TGCAGCGTTGCGGGGGGGACGGCCGCGGATGGCTACACCTTC.

The J gene is TRBJ2-4, the V gene TRBV10-3, with D uncertain. The ends were cut back, 10 bases at V and 3 bases at J, with 13 bases in the middle. CDR1 and CDR2 from the germline V gene are ENHRY and SYGVKD. This CDR3 has 13 amino acids. The chain's CDR3 is CATTNDNKNIQYF. For the CDR3, the DNA is TGTGCCACCACCAACGACAACAAAAACATTCAGTACTTC.

CDR3 bases: TGCAGCGTTGGACAGGGCGGCTACGAGCAGTACTTC. As protein: CSVGQGGYEQYF. The chain carries TRBV29-1 and TRBJ2-7; 7 bases agree with TRBD1. Germline V gives CDR1 SQVTM, CDR2 ANQGSEA. The CDR3 extends over 12 amino acids. V shed 4 bases, J shed 3 bases, and the junction held 3 bases outside the gene matches.

The CDR3 is CASRTGTGRGNEQFF. CDR3 sequence (DNA): TGTGCCAGCAGGACAGGGACAGGGCGGGGGAATGAGCAGTTCTTC. The rearrangement uses TRBV27 and TRBJ2-1; 9 bases align to TRBD1. CDR3 length: 15 residues. Losses at the gene ends were 6 bases for V and 7 bases for J; bases not matched to a gene: 10. Germline loops: CDR1 MNHEY, CDR2 SMNVEV (reference sequence).

This clone was seen only a few times. V is TRBV7-9 and J is TRBJ1-2, with 9 bases that match TRBD1. The CDR3 runs to 15 residues. Germline V gene sequence: CDR1 SEHNR, CDR2 FQNEAQ (reference sequence). With 5 bases clipped from V and 3 bases from J, the junction kept 7 bases outside the gene matches. The CDR3 sequence is CASSPGQGIDYGYTF. The CDR3 DNA reads as TGTGCCAGCAGCCCGGGACAGGGAATTGACTATGGCTACACCTTC.

The V gene is TRBV28, the J gene TRBJ2-2, with 8 bases identical to TRBD2. The germline CDR1 and CDR2 sequences are MDHEN and SYDVKM. The CDR3 consists of 15 residues. Germline trimming cut 10 bases from V and 6 bases from J; bases unmatched to any gene: 13. CDR3 nucleotide sequence: TGTGCCACCAAAACACGGGGGGGCAACGCCGGGGAGCTGTTTTTT. Its translation is CATKTRGGNAGELFF. Full variable domain (missing parts from reference TRBV28 and TRBJ2-2): DVKVTQSSRYLVKRTGEKVFLECVQDMDHENMFWYRQDPGLGLRLIYFSYDVKMKEKGDIPEGYSVSREKKERFSLILESASTNQTSMYLCATKTRGGNAGELFFGEGSRLTVL.

The chain links TRBV19 to TRBJ1-5, with 7 bases fitting TRBD1. Trimming cost V 4 bases and J 3 bases; bases outside gene matches: 15. The germline V gene encodes CDR1 LNHDA and CDR2 SQIVND (reference sequence). The CDR3 length is 18 residues. The CDR3 spells CASSKVLDRLRSNQPQHF. CDR3 bases: TGTGCCAGTAGTAAAGTATTGGACAGGCTCCGCTCCAATCAGCCCCAGCATTTT.

The chain is built from TRBV10-3 and TRBJ2-1; 11 bases line up with TRBD2. Trimming at V came to 2 bases and at J to 8 bases, leaving 5 bases not matched to a gene. Germline loops: CDR1 ENHRY, CDR2 SYGVKD. The length of the CDR3 is 15 residues. CDR3 coding DNA: TGTGCCATCAGTGAGAGACTAGCGGGATATGATGAGCAGTTCTTC. Translating it yields CAISERLAGYDEQFF.

The chain employs TRBV19 and TRBJ2-2, with 10 nucleotides matching TRBD1. Trimming cost V 3 bases and J 8 bases; bases outside gene matches: 6. Per germline, CDR1 LNHDA and CDR2 SQIVND (reference sequence). The CDR3 is made up of 15 amino acids. The CDR3 coding sequence is TGTGCCAGTAGTATTCGGGACAGGGGCGTGGGGGAGCTGTTTTTT. Translation: CASSIRDRGVGELFF. Variable domain in full (rest from reference TRBV19 and TRBJ2-2): DGGITQSPKYLFRKEGQNVTLSCEQNLNHDAMYWYRQDPGQGLRLIYYSQIVNDFQKGDIAEGYSVSREKKESFPLTVTSAQKNPTAFYLCASSIRDRGVGELFFGEGSRLTVL.

This chain uses TRBV5-1 with TRBJ1-5, with 8 bases fitting TRBD1. The germline gives CDR1 SGHRS, CDR2 YFSETQ. V was pared by 4 bases and J by 2 bases, with 8 bases of the junction left unmatched. The CDR3 has 16 amino acids. The CDR3 protein is CASSLTGGSGNQPQHF. DNA of the CDR3: TGCGCCAGCAGCCTAACAGGGGGATCAGGCAATCAGCCCCAGCATTTT.

The chain recombines TRBV7-9 with TRBJ2-3; D is possibly TRBD2 (6 bases). This CDR3 is built from 13 residues. Germline values: CDR1 SEHNR, CDR2 FQNEAQ (reference sequence). The V and J ends lost 11 bases and 2 bases respectively, with 14 bases between them. Here the CDR3 reads CAGGAGTTDTQYF. CDR3 nucleotide sequence: TGTGCCGGGGGTGCGGGAACCACAGATACGCAGTATTTT. The variable domain in full, with the rest retrieved from reference TRBV7-9 and TRBJ2-3, is DTGVSQNPRHKITKRGQNVTFRCDPISEHNRLYWYRQTLGQGPEFLTYFQNEAQLEKSRLLSDRFSAERPKGSFSTLEIQRTEQGDSAMYLCAGGAGTTDTQYFGPGTRLTVL.

The V and J genes are TRBV11-2 and TRBJ1-2; the match to TRBD1 covers 8 bases. The CDR3 spans 14 residues. Germline lookup yields CDR1 SGHAT and CDR2 FQNNGV. The ends lost 3 bases at V and 8 bases at J; junction bases unmatched: 8. For the CDR3, the DNA is TGTGCCAGCAGCTTCGGACAGGGAATGAGGGGCTACACCTTC. It translates to CASSFGQGMRGYTF.

The rearrangement joins TRBV7-9 to TRBJ2-2, with D possibly being TRBD2 (6 bases). V lost 1 base and J 2 bases, leaving 8 bases between the germline ends. CDR3 length: 15 residues. From germline, CDR1 is SEHNR and CDR2 FQNEAQ (reference sequence). The CDR3 DNA follows: TGTGCCAGCAGCTTAGGGAGGGAAAACACCGGGGAGCTGTTTTTT. This encodes CASSLGRENTGELFF.

This rearrangement joins TRBV10-3 to TRBJ1-5; possibly TRBD1 for D (6 bases). This CDR3 has 16 residues. The ends were cut back, 4 bases at V and 0 bases at J, with 13 bases in the middle. Per germline, CDR1 ENHRY and CDR2 SYGVKD. Here the CDR3 reads CAISGEQGRSNQPQHF. The DNA of the CDR3 is TGTGCCATCAGTGGTGAACAGGGACGTAGCAATCAGCCCCAGCATTTT.